This TCR beta chain was obtained from a study of multiple sclerosis patients with progressive multifocal leukoencephalopathy. V dropped 4 bases and J dropped 4; count of bases not matched to a gene: 1. Germline lookup yields CDR1 SGHVS and CDR2 FQNEAQ. The CDR3 has 13 residues. Noted time point: before natalizumab initiation. Assay used: immunoSEQ multiplex PCR; TCRdb lists only in-frame clones, some missing. In the table there are under 40,000 clones, 80% to 95% of which are singletons. This clonotype originated in a man younger than 45 with multiple sclerosis. The V call is TRBV7-8, the J call TRBJ2-3; 8 bases match TRBD1. The specimen was PBMCs. The CDR3 region is CASSYRGADTQYF. In nucleotides, the CDR3 is TGTGCCAGCAGCTACAGGGGGGCAGATACGCAGTATTTT.